Listed below are T cell receptor beta chains from one sample, sequenced in a study of CD8 T cells in ankylosing spondylitis. TCRdb re-called the 5' RACE reads through MiXCR, storing one row per CDR3 protein. This table holds 220,000 or so distinct CDR3 sequences, about 10% found once. The specimen was blood, either unsorted or a sorted T cell fraction (not recorded which). Receptors were obtained from a male donor with ankylosing spondylitis or in good health (not recorded which). Both conserved end residues are part of each CDR3. The D gene is left open where the match is weak. For some rows the clone size is stated as once, few or many, or as a class when expanded; others skip it.

j_call d_call clone_size v_call cdr3_aa cdr3_nt
TRBJ2-3 . many TRBV7-3 CASSLAGMGDTQYF TGTGCCAGCAGCTTAGCCGGGATGGGTGATACGCAGTATTTT
TRBJ2-3 TRBD2 . TRBV6-1 CASSQLAGGFDTQYF TGTGCCAGCAGTCAACTAGCGGGGGGATTCGATACGCAGTATTTT
TRBJ2-7 TRBD2 . TRBV7-8 CASTREGGVDEQYF TGTGCCAGCACTCGGGAGGGGGGCGTCGACGAGCAGTACTTC
TRBJ2-1 . many TRBV9 CASSVEMGEQFF TGTGCCAGCAGCGTAGAGATGGGAGAGCAGTTCTTC
TRBJ2-7 . . TRBV18 CASSPTTDPYEQYF TGTGCCAGCTCACCAACGACAGACCCCTACGAGCAGTACTTC
TRBJ2-2 . many TRBV19 CASKGSGVAGELFF TGTGCCAGTAAGGGGTCGGGGGTAGCCGGGGAGCTGTTTTTT
TRBJ1-3 TRBD1 many TRBV5-1 CASSPTGALSGNTIYF TGCGCCAGCAGCCCTACAGGGGCACTCTCTGGAAACACCATATATTTT
TRBJ2-1 . many TRBV12-3/TRBV12-4 CAIKAGHYNEQFF TGTGCCATAAAGGCAGGACACTACAATGAGCAGTTCTTC
TRBJ2-3 . many TRBV6-1 CASSPVRRDTQYF TGTGCCAGCTCCCCAGTGCGGAGAGATACGCAGTATTTT
TRBJ2-7 . . TRBV4-2 CASSHVTTGSRDGYEQYF TGTGCCAGCAGCCATGTGACGACAGGTTCTCGGGACGGCTACGAGCAGTACTTC
TRBJ2-1 TRBD2 few TRBV5-1 CASSFLSGGSSYNEQFF TGCGCCAGCAGCTTTCTTAGCGGGGGGAGCTCCTACAATGAGCAGTTCTTC
TRBJ2-7 TRBD2 many TRBV10-3 CAISAGASGGASPHEQYF TGTGCCATCAGTGCTGGAGCTAGCGGGGGGGCTTCTCCCCACGAGCAGTACTTC
TRBJ2-3 TRBD2 few TRBV20-1 CSSRGSGTSGGFTDTQYF TGCAGTTCGCGGGGGTCCGGGACTAGCGGGGGTTTCACAGATACGCAGTATTTT
TRBJ1-3 . few TRBV30 CAWERNTIYF TGTGCCTGGGAGCGCAACACCATATATTTT
TRBJ1-1 TRBD1 many TRBV20-1 CSAGRDRGQGHTEAFF TGCAGTGCCGGACGGGACAGGGGGCAAGGACACACTGAAGCTTTCTTT
TRBJ2-3 . many TRBV5-1 CASSLVPESTDTQYF TGCGCCAGCAGCTTGGTTCCCGAAAGCACAGATACGCAGTATTTT
TRBJ2-5 TRBD1 . TRBV6-5 CASSYSPGTGKETQYF TGTGCCAGCAGTTACTCCCCCGGGACAGGGAAGGAGACCCAGTACTTC
TRBJ1-4 . many TRBV20-1 CSASPANEKLFF TGCAGTGCCAGCCCGGCGAATGAAAAACTGTTTTTT
TRBJ1-6 . . TRBV5-5 CASSFEVAYNSPLHF TGTGCCAGCAGCTTCGAGGTAGCCTATAATTCACCCCTCCACTTT
TRBJ1-4 TRBD1 many TRBV6-1 CASSPGTVRSNEKLFF TGTGCCAGCAGTCCCGGGACAGTTAGATCTAATGAAAAACTGTTTTTT
TRBJ2-3 TRBD1 many TRBV20-1 CSAQTGERDTQYF TGCAGTGCTCAGACAGGGGAAAGAGATACGCAGTATTTT
TRBJ2-5 TRBD2 many TRBV20-1 CSARTSGETQYF TGCAGTGCCCGGACTAGCGGGGAGACCCAGTACTTC
TRBJ2-7 . . TRBV27 CASSLDGSCEQYF TGTGCCAGCAGTTTGGACGGCTCCTGCGAGCAGTACTTC
TRBJ1-2 . many TRBV12-3/TRBV12-4 CASSSSQGNYGYTF TGTGCCAGCAGCTCATCCCAGGGTAACTATGGCTACACCTTC
TRBJ2-7 . few TRBV3-1 CASSQGGGTYEQYF TGTGCCAGCAGCCAAGGGGGTGGAACCTACGAGCAGTACTTC
TRBJ2-5 . many TRBV5-5 CASSSGETQYF TGTGCCAGCAGCTCTGGAGAGACCCAGTACTTC
TRBJ2-5 TRBD2 many TRBV5-6 CASSLVSGGGETQYF TGTGCCAGCAGCTTGGTATCGGGGGGTGGAGAGACCCAGTACTTC
TRBJ2-5 . many TRBV12-3/TRBV12-4 CASSFGGRETQYF TGTGCCAGCAGTTTTGGGGGGCGGGAGACCCAGTACTTC
TRBJ2-7 . few TRBV6-1 CASRKDGSYEQYF TGTGCCAGCAGAAAGGACGGCTCCTACGAGCAGTACTTC
TRBJ2-3 TRBD2 . TRBV9 CASSVSGGAPDTQYF TGTGCCAGCAGCGTCAGCGGGGGGGCCCCAGATACGCAGTATTTT
TRBJ2-1 TRBD2 . TRBV5-5 CASSSGGGVNFINNEQFF TGTGCCAGCAGCTCCGGGGGGGGGGTCAACTTCATTAACAATGAGCAGTTCTTC
TRBJ1-2 . many TRBV7-6 CASSSEGMGQNYGYTF TGTGCCAGCAGCTCAGAGGGTATGGGGCAAAACTATGGCTACACCTTC
TRBJ1-5 . many TRBV7-9 CASSTGTMNQPQHF TGTGCCAGCAGCACCGGGACAATGAATCAGCCCCAGCATTTT
TRBJ1-5 . . TRBV7-9 CASSPRGDAGIEPQHF TGTGCCAGCAGCCCTAGAGGAGACGCCGGGATTGAGCCCCAGCATTTT
TRBJ1-1 . . TRBV7-8 CASSLIGGRNTEAFF TGTGCCAGCAGCTTGATCGGGGGGCGCAACACTGAAGCTTTCTTT
TRBJ1-4 TRBD1 many TRBV6-1 CASSGTGGRNEKLFF TGTGCCAGCAGTGGTACAGGGGGAAGAAATGAAAAACTGTTTTTT
TRBJ2-1 . many TRBV20-1 CSAGPRGFNEQFF TGCAGTGCTGGACCCCGGGGGTTCAATGAGCAGTTCTTC
TRBJ2-3 . many TRBV5-1 CASSSLGPSTDTQYF TGCGCCAGCAGCTCCCTTGGCCCTAGCACAGATACGCAGTATTTT
TRBJ1-5 . many TRBV12-3/TRBV12-4 CASSSHISAQPQHF TGTGCCAGCAGTTCTCATATCTCAGCCCAGCCCCAGCATTTT
TRBJ2-7 TRBD2 few TRBV27 CASSLRASGGYESYEQYF TGTGCCAGCAGTTTACGGGCTAGCGGGGGCTACGAGTCCTACGAGCAGTACTTC
TRBJ2-1 TRBD1 many TRBV5-1 CASSSDRVNNEQFF TGCGCCAGCAGCTCGGACAGGGTGAACAATGAGCAGTTCTTC
TRBJ2-7 . many TRBV28 CASSRVVGINEQYF TGTGCCAGCAGCAGGGTGGTGGGGATCAATGAGCAGTACTTC
TRBJ1-3 . many TRBV7-2 CASSLGTDGNTIYF TGTGCCAGCAGCTTAGGGACAGATGGAAACACCATATATTTT
TRBJ1-6 . many TRBV7-9 CASSLVLGPNSPLHF TGTGCCAGCAGCTTAGTCTTGGGACCAAATTCACCCCTCCACTTT
TRBJ2-3 TRBD2 . TRBV10-3 CAIAEGGTDTQYF TGTGCCATCGCGGAGGGAGGGACAGATACGCAGTATTTT
TRBJ2-5 . many TRBV3-1 CASSQGGNFQETQYF TGTGCCAGCAGCCAAGGGGGGAATTTCCAAGAGACCCAGTACTTC
TRBJ1-3 . few TRBV3-1 CASAWGGGNTIYF TGTGCCTCAGCCTGGGGGGGAGGAAACACCATATATTTT